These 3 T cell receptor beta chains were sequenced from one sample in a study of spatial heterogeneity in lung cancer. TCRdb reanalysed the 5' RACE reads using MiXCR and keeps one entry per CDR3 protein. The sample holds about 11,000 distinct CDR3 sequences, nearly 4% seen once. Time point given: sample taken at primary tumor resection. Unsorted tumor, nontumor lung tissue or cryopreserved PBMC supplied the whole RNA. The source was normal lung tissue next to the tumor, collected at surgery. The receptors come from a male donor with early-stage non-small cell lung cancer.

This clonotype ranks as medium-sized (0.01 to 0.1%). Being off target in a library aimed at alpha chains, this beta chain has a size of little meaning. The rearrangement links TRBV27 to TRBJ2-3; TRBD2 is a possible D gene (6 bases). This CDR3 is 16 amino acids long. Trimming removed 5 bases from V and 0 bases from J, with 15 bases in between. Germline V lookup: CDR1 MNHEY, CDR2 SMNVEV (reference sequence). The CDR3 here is CASSLWSGGSTDTQYF. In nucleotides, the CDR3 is TGTGCCAGCAGTCTCTGGTCCGGAGGGAGCACAGATACGCAGTATTTT.

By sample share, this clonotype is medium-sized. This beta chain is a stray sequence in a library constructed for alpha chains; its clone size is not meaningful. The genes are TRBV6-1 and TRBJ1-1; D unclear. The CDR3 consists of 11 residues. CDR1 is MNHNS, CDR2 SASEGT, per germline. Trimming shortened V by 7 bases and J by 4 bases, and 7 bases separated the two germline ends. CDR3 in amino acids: CASTLPTEAFF. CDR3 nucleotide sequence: TGTGCCAGCACCTTACCCACTGAAGCTTTCTTT.

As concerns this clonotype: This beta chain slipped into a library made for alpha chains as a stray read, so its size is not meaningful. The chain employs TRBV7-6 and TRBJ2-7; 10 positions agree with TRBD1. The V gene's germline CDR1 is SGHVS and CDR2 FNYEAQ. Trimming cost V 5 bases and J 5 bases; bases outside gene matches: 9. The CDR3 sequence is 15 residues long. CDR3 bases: TGTGCCAGCAGCCCTCGGACAGGGGGAGGCGACGAGCAGTACTTC. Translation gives CASSPRTGGGDEQYF. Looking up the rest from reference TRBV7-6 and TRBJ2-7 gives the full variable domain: GAGVSQSPRYKVTKRGQDVALRCDPISGHVSLYWYRQALGQGPEFLTYFNYEAQQDKSGLPNDRFSAERPEGSISTLTIQRTEQRDSAMYRCASSPRTGGGDEQYFGPGTRLTVT.